The rows below give T cell receptor beta chains drawn from one sample of a study of T and B cells in COVID-19 patients. TCRdb analysed the multiplex PCR reads with MiXCR anew, one entry per CDR3 protein. Among thousands of distinct CDR3 sequences listed, roughly 30% were seen once. The material sequenced was blood. All receptors come from a human donor with active COVID-19. The CDR3 runs from the conserved cysteine through the conserved F or W. The D gene is left open where the match is weak. Expanded clones are given a class, and other clones once, few, many or no size at all.

v_call	clone_size	d_call	cdr3_length	j_call	cdr3_nt	cdr3_aa
TRBV18	few	TRBD1	13	TRBJ1-5	TGTGCCAGCTCGGACAGGGGAGATCAGCCCCAGCATTTT	CASSDRGDQPQHF
TRBV5-4	.	TRBD2	18	TRBJ2-1	TGCGCCAGCCAAGTGGGGATGCTAGCGGGGAGCTCCTACAATGAGCAGTTCTTC	CASQVGMLAGSSYNEQFF
TRBV11-2	.	.	17	TRBJ2-6	TGTGCCAGCAGCCATAGGGGCAAAGACTCTGGGGCCAACGTCCTGACTTTC	CASSHRGKDSGANVLTF
TRBV5-1	once	.	16	TRBJ2-3	TGCGCCAGCGGACCTGGGGGGGGCAATGTGGGAGATACGCAGTATTTT	CASGPGGGNVGDTQYF
TRBV5-6	few	.	13	TRBJ1-1	TGTGCCAGCAGCATCTGGGGGGGGCGGGAAGCTTTCTTT	CASSIWGGREAFF
TRBV15	few	TRBD1	16	TRBJ2-4	TGTGCCACCAGCAGAGATCGAAACAGGGGCGGCTTCATTCAGTACTTC	CATSRDRNRGGFIQYF
TRBV13	.	TRBD2	18	TRBJ2-3	TGTGCCAGCAGCTCCTGGGAGCTGAGCGGGGGACACACAGATACGCAGTATTTT	CASSSWELSGGHTDTQYF
TRBV29-1	medium-sized	.	13	TRBJ2-5	TGCAGCGTTGAGTCAGGGTCGGGAGAGACCCAGTACTTC	CSVESGSGETQYF
TRBV10-3	.	TRBD1	13	TRBJ2-4	TGTGCCATCAGGGGACAGGGACAGGCCATTCAGTACTTC	CAIRGQGQAIQYF
TRBV6-5	medium-sized	.	13	TRBJ1-4	TGTGCCTGCCGTCGGGGAACTAATGAAAAACTGTTTTTT	CACRRGTNEKLFF
TRBV19	medium-sized	.	13	TRBJ1-5	TGTGCCAGTAGTATAGCGGTCATCCAGCCCCAGCATTTT	CASSIAVIQPQHF
TRBV7-2	few	.	13	TRBJ1-6	TGTGCCAGCAGCCCCTCTCGGAATTCACCCCTCCACTTT	CASSPSRNSPLHF
TRBV6-2/TRBV6-3	few	.	14	TRBJ1-2	TGTGCCAGCCAAACCCCTGGGGGGGGCTATGGCTACACCTTC	CASQTPGGGYGYTF
TRBV6-5	.	TRBD2	14	TRBJ2-5	TGTGCCAGCAGCGAAGCAGGGAGGGCGGGGACCCAGTACTTC	CASSEAGRAGTQYF
TRBV19	.	TRBD1	12	TRBJ1-2	TGTGCCAGTAGCCCTCAGGGGGCCGGCTACACCTTC	CASSPQGAGYTF
TRBV18	.	.	14	TRBJ1-5	TGTGCCAGCTCGTCGACGGATAGCAATCAGCCCCAGCATTTT	CASSSTDSNQPQHF
TRBV19	medium-sized	.	15	TRBJ2-4	TGTGCCAGTAGTATGGGCATCCTAGCCAAAAACATTCAGTACTTC	CASSMGILAKNIQYF
TRBV29-1	medium-sized	.	10	TRBJ1-1	TGCAGCGTTGACACAGACCAAGCTTTCTTT	CSVDTDQAFF
TRBV6-5	few	.	13	TRBJ2-3	TGTGCCGTCTCCCTAGCGAGCACAGATACGCAGTATTTT	CAVSLASTDTQYF
TRBV15	.	.	15	TRBJ1-2	TGTGCCACCAGCGTAAGCCCGACAGAGGACTATGGCTACACCTTC	CATSVSPTEDYGYTF
TRBV6-2/TRBV6-3	few	.	15	TRBJ2-2	TGTGCCAGCATGTCGTATACTCTGAACACCGGGGAGCTGTTTTTT	CASMSYTLNTGELFF
TRBV29-1	medium-sized	TRBD1	13	TRBJ1-2	TGCAGCGTTGACAAGACAGGGGGGAATGGCTACACCTTC	CSVDKTGGNGYTF
TRBV6-1	.	.	15	TRBJ1-6	TGTGCCAGCAGTGAAGGAAAGGGTATAGGTTCACCCCTCCACTTT	CASSEGKGIGSPLHF
TRBV5-1	.	.	15	TRBJ2-1	TGCGCCAGCACCCGGGGGTGGGGATTCTACAATGAGCAGTTCTTC	CASTRGWGFYNEQFF
TRBV5-5	.	.	12	TRBJ2-5	TGTGCCAGGAGTCGGACAGAAGAGACCCAGTACTTC	CARSRTEETQYF
TRBV13	.	.	17	TRBJ2-2	TGTGCCAGCAGCCCGGACTTATTGAGATTGAACACCGGGGAGCTGTCTTTT	CASSPDLLRLNTGELSF
TRBV10-3	.	.	14	TRBJ1-6	TGTGCCATCAGTGCCGCAGGGCCTAATTCACCCCTCCACTTT	CAISAAGPNSPLHF
TRBV5-1	few	TRBD2	19	TRBJ2-3	TGCGCCAGCAGCTTTCACTCAGGACTAGCGGGGGCTAGCACAGATACGCAGTATTTT	CASSFHSGLAGASTDTQYF
TRBV7-9	few	.	16	TRBJ1-3	TGTGCCAGCAGCTACGACTTCCTGAGCTCTGGAAACACCATATATTTT	CASSYDFLSSGNTIYF
TRBV19	medium-sized	.	11	TRBJ1-3	TGTGCCAGCGATTTTGGGAACACCATATATTTT	CASDFGNTIYF
TRBV13	.	TRBD2	13	TRBJ2-7	TGTGCCAGCAGCCCCAGCGGGGTCCACGAGCAGTACTTC	CASSPSGVHEQYF
TRBV28	.	.	12	TRBJ2-2	TGTGCCAGCAGTTTTGGGGGCGGGGAGCTGTTTTTT	CASSFGGGELFF
TRBV6-1	.	.	16	TRBJ1-5	TGTGCCAGCAGTGTTTCCATCGCGGGGGGGAATCAGCCCCAGCATTTT	CASSVSIAGGNQPQHF
TRBV12-3/TRBV12-4	.	.	11	TRBJ1-5	TGTGCCAGCAGTTTAGGTCAGCCCCAGCATTTT	CASSLGQPQHF
TRBV7-6	.	.	12	TRBJ2-1	TGTGCCAGCAGCCGTTCGGGCGGGCCGCAGTTCTTC	CASSRSGGPQFF
TRBV19	.	.	13	TRBJ1-3	TGTGCCAGTAAGACCTCCTCTGGAAACACCATATATTTT	CASKTSSGNTIYF
TRBV19	medium-sized	.	14	TRBJ2-2	TGTGCCAGTAGCCCCTGGGGGGTAGCCGGGGAGCTGTTTTTT	CASSPWGVAGELFF
TRBV5-4	medium-sized	.	13	TRBJ2-5	TGTGCCAGCAGCTCGGGACTGGAAGAGACCCAGTACTTC	CASSSGLEETQYF
TRBV19	.	.	13	TRBJ2-5	TGTGCCAGTAGTATGGCCAGGGGTGAGACCCAGTACTTC	CASSMARGETQYF
TRBV6-1	.	TRBD1	15	TRBJ1-2	TGTGCCAGCAGTGAGACCGGGACAGGGGATCTAGGCTACACCTTC	CASSETGTGDLGYTF
TRBV12-3/TRBV12-4	.	.	14	TRBJ2-5	TGTGCCAGCAGTTTCAGCGACCTCCAAGAGACCCAGTACTTC	CASSFSDLQETQYF
TRBV27	.	.	15	TRBJ1-5	TGTGCCAGCAGTTCTACAACAGGGATAGGTGAGCCCCAGCATTTT	CASSSTTGIGEPQHF
TRBV7-9	few	.	14	TRBJ2-3	TGTGCCAGCAGCTTGGTAGGCGGGGCTAACACGCAGTATTTT	CASSLVGGANTQYF
TRBV5-1	.	.	11	TRBJ2-2	TGCGCCAGCAGCGACACCGGGGAGCTGTTTTTT	CASSDTGELFF
TRBV19	medium-sized	.	16	TRBJ1-2	TGTGCCAGTAGTAATCCCAGGCAGGGACCTAACTATGGCTACACCTTC	CASSNPRQGPNYGYTF
TRBV12-3/TRBV12-4	.	.	14	TRBJ2-7	TGTGCCAGCAGTTACTCCGGGGGATGGGGCGAGCAGTACTTC	CASSYSGGWGEQYF
TRBV5-6	few	.	16	TRBJ1-2	TGTGCCAGCAGCTCGGTCAATCACAGAGAGAACTATGGCTACACCTTC	CASSSVNHRENYGYTF
TRBV6-5	medium-sized	.	13	TRBJ2-3	TGTGCCAGCAGTTACGTCTCCGTAGATACGCAGTATTTT	CASSYVSVDTQYF
TRBV7-2	.	.	14	TRBJ2-7	TGTGCCAACAGCTCCTCCCCCTCTACCTACGAGCAGTACTTC	CANSSSPSTYEQYF
TRBV27	.	.	15	TRBJ1-1	TGTGCCAGCAGTTTATTCGGCACCAAGTCCACGGGGGCTTTCTTT	CASSLFGTKSTGAFF
TRBV6-2/TRBV6-3	few	.	13	TRBJ2-7	TGTGCCAGCAGACTAGGATCAGGCTACGAGCAGTACTTC	CASRLGSGYEQYF
TRBV12-3/TRBV12-4	.	TRBD1	14	TRBJ1-2	TGTGCCAGCAGTCCGGACAGGGGTAACTATGGCTACACCTTC	CASSPDRGNYGYTF
TRBV27	few	.	13	TRBJ1-3	TGTGCCAGCAGAGGACACTCTGGAAACACCATATATTTT	CASRGHSGNTIYF
TRBV18	.	.	17	TRBJ1-4	TGTGCCAGCTCACCACGGGCCGTCGGCGGAACTAATGAAAAACTGTTTTTT	CASSPRAVGGTNEKLFF
TRBV2	few	TRBD1	13	TRBJ2-3	TGTGCCAGCAGTACAGGGGTCGCAGATACGCAGTATTTT	CASSTGVADTQYF
TRBV5-4	.	TRBD1	15	TRBJ2-7	TGTGCCAGCAGCTCTCGACAGGGGGACGCCTACGAGCAGTACTTC	CASSSRQGDAYEQYF
TRBV29-1	medium-sized	.	11	TRBJ2-3	TGCAGCGTCGAGTCCCCAGATACGCAGTATTTT	CSVESPDTQYF
TRBV29-1	medium-sized	.	13	TRBJ1-5	TGCAGCGTTGGCGGGGGTTTTAATCAGCCCCAGCATTTT	CSVGGGFNQPQHF
TRBV15	medium-sized	.	15	TRBJ2-3	TGTGCCACCAGCAGAGATATCCGGGACACAGATACGCAGTATTTT	CATSRDIRDTDTQYF